This TCR beta chain was documented in a study of shared clonotypes between healthy human individuals. Sequencing of unsorted PBMC DNA was carried out using ten immunoSEQ deep assay plates. Profiled with immunoSEQ multiplex PCR; TCRdb holds only in-frame clones, not every one. Of 400,000 to 550,000 clones listed, around 80% are singletons. Per germline, CDR1 MNHEY and CDR2 SMNVEV (reference sequence). The CDR3 totals 15 residues. The V end was cut by 6 bases, the J end by 2 bases, with 17 bases between. This clone showed up just once. The receptor's source is a woman between 40 and 50 years old in good health. Some clones in this sample may be carry-over from other donors' samples. Sequencing was carried out using PBMCs. V usage is TRBV27 and J usage is TRBJ2-7; D possibly corresponds to TRBD2 (6 bases). CDR3 loop: CASRGLGAGTYEQYF. CDR3 nucleotide sequence: TGTGCCAGCAGGGGTCTCGGGGCGGGGACCTACGAGCAGTACTTC.